This is a list of T cell receptor beta chains from one sample in a study of cytomegalovirus exposure and HLA in healthy donors. TCRdb's table, derived via immunoSEQ multiplex PCR, lists solely in-frame clones and lacks some. The repertoire holds about 200,000 clones, with roughly 80% as singletons. The material sequenced was PBMCs. These receptors were obtained from a man in his fifties or sixties in good health and CMV-seronegative. CDR3s include the opening cysteine and the closing phenylalanine or tryptophan. The D gene is left open where the match is weak. Some rows have no size entry. The others give once, few or many, or a class for an expanded clone.

cdr3_aa cdr3_nt clone_size j_call d_call v_call
CASSFRAYEQYF TGTGCCAGCAGTTTCCGGGCCTACGAGCAGTACTTC NA TRBJ2-7 NA TRBV28
CASSVDWSYTDTQYF TGTGCCAGCAGCGTAGACTGGTCTTACACAGATACGCAGTATTTT few TRBJ2-3 NA TRBV9
CSARRQVETQYF TGCAGCGCTCGTCGTCAGGTGGAGACCCAGTACTTC few TRBJ2-5 NA TRBV29-1
CASSFLAEYNEQFF TGTGCCAGCAGTTTTCTAGCGGAATACAATGAGCAGTTCTTC NA TRBJ2-1 TRBD2 TRBV28
CASIVQGNTEAFF TGTGCCAGCATCGTACAGGGGAACACTGAAGCTTTCTTT NA TRBJ1-1 NA TRBV28
CASSYGTDSGNTIYF TGCGCCAGCAGCTATGGGACAGACTCTGGAAACACCATATATTTT NA TRBJ1-3 TRBD1 TRBV5-1
CASSVRTSGRYEQFF TGTGCCAGCAGTGTCCGGACTAGCGGGAGGTATGAGCAGTTCTTC NA TRBJ2-1 TRBD2 TRBV27
CASSSRLAGGYPDTQYF TGTGCCAGCAGCTCCCGACTAGCGGGAGGATACCCAGATACGCAGTATTTT NA TRBJ2-3 TRBD2 TRBV7-3
CATSRVGGIKNEQYF TGTGCCACCAGCAGAGTGGGCGGGATAAAGAACGAGCAGTACTTC few TRBJ2-7 NA TRBV15
CAWIISSLNQPQHF TGTGCCTGGATTATTTCGAGCCTCAATCAGCCCCAGCATTTT NA TRBJ1-5 NA TRBV30
CASSLLGGDTSLLYF TGTGCCAGCAGCTTACTCGGAGGGGATACTAGCTTATTGTACTTC NA TRBJ2-7 NA TRBV7-3
CASSGTGGTNNEQFF TGCGCCAGCAGCGGGACAGGGGGGACCAACAATGAGCAGTTCTTC NA TRBJ2-1 TRBD1 TRBV5-1
CASSLEAAGGTYNEQFF TGTGCCAGCAGCTTAGAGGCAGCGGGAGGGACCTACAATGAGCAGTTCTTC NA TRBJ2-1 TRBD2 TRBV7-3
CASSLVVNQETQYF TGCGCCAGCAGCTTGGTAGTGAACCAAGAGACCCAGTACTTC NA TRBJ2-5 NA TRBV5-1
CASSPAGGPGEKLFF TGTGCCAGCTCACCCGCCGGGGGGCCCGGTGAAAAACTGTTTTTT NA TRBJ1-4 NA TRBV18
CASSPTRGSEQYF TGTGCCAGCTCGCCCACACGGGGGTCCGAGCAGTACTTC NA TRBJ2-7 NA TRBV18
CASSLLMGQGGGYTF TGTGCCAGCAGTTTATTAATGGGACAGGGGGGGGGCTACACCTTC NA TRBJ1-2 TRBD1 TRBV28
CAWSVGGDNSPLHF TGTGCCTGGAGTGTAGGGGGGGATAATTCACCCCTCCACTTT NA TRBJ1-6 NA TRBV30
CASSFNTGELFF TGTGCCAGCAGCTTTAACACCGGGGAGCTGTTTTTT NA TRBJ2-2 NA TRBV27
CASSPGVDEQFF TGTGCCAGCTCACCAGGAGTAGATGAGCAGTTCTTC once TRBJ2-1 NA TRBV18
CASSVGQAYEQYF TGTGCCAGCAGTGTTGGGCAGGCCTACGAGCAGTACTTC once TRBJ2-7 NA TRBV27
CASSSGLAGAVRSYEQYF TGTGCCAGCAGCTCGGGACTAGCGGGTGCCGTTCGTTCTTACGAGCAGTACTTC NA TRBJ2-7 TRBD2 TRBV11-1
CASSDSSRGFYGYTF TGTGCCAGCAGTGACTCGAGTCGGGGGTTTTATGGCTACACCTTC NA TRBJ1-2 NA TRBV6-4
CASSLEGAAYEQYF TGTGCCAGCAGTTTGGAGGGGGCAGCCTACGAGCAGTACTTC NA TRBJ2-7 NA TRBV28
CASSDESNTEAFF TGTGCCAGCAGTGACGAGTCGAACACTGAAGCTTTCTTT NA TRBJ1-1 NA TRBV2
CASSPHGTGSYEQYF TGTGCCAGCAGTCCCCACGGGACTGGATCCTACGAGCAGTACTTC NA TRBJ2-7 NA TRBV27
CASTTRLGLNTGELFF TGTGCCAGCACCACCAGGCTAGGACTCAACACCGGGGAGCTGTTTTTT once TRBJ2-2 NA TRBV7-9
CASSVTQGGGYTF TGTGCCAGCAGTGTAACACAGGGCGGCGGCTACACCTTC NA TRBJ1-2 NA TRBV6-1
CASSLYGQGYEQYF TGTGCCAGCAGCTTATACGGGCAGGGCTACGAGCAGTACTTC NA TRBJ2-7 NA TRBV5-4
CASSYSGTLFSYEQYF TGTGCCAGCAGTTACTCTGGGACATTGTTTTCCTACGAGCAGTACTTC NA TRBJ2-7 NA TRBV6-5
CASSPHSGAVYEQYF TGTGCCAGCAGCCCACATAGCGGGGCCGTCTACGAGCAGTACTTC NA TRBJ2-7 TRBD2 TRBV28
CASSQPIAGKRTDTQYF TGCGCCAGCAGCCAACCTATAGCGGGAAAACGGACAGATACGCAGTATTTT NA TRBJ2-3 TRBD2 TRBV4-1
CASSPRTEGLYEQYF TGCGCCAGCAGCCCCAGGACAGAGGGCCTCTACGAGCAGTACTTC NA TRBJ2-7 NA TRBV5-1
CASSFGGYYGYTF TGTGCCAGCAGTTTCGGGGGTTACTATGGCTACACCTTC NA TRBJ1-2 NA TRBV27
CASSYSPGQENEKLFF TGTGCCAGCAGCTATTCCCCGGGACAGGAAAATGAAAAACTGTTTTTT NA TRBJ1-4 TRBD1 TRBV7-9
CASSPPRGRHSPLHF TGTGCCAGCAGTCCGCCACGAGGGCGGCATTCACCCCTCCACTTT NA TRBJ1-6 NA TRBV27
CASSMVGLRGGELFF TGTGCCAGTAGTATGGTGGGGCTTAGGGGCGGGGAGCTGTTTTTT NA TRBJ2-2 NA TRBV19
CASSFGQGSTKNIQYF TGTGCCAGCAGTTTTGGGCAGGGTAGTACCAAAAACATTCAGTACTTC NA TRBJ2-4 NA TRBV28
CASSLEGARNQPQHF TGTGCCAGCAGCTTGGAGGGGGCTCGCAATCAGCCCCAGCATTTT NA TRBJ1-5 TRBD1 TRBV5-5
CASSQYPGTGDLTEAFF TGCGCCAGCAGCCAATATCCGGGGACAGGGGATCTCACTGAAGCTTTCTTT NA TRBJ1-1 TRBD1 TRBV4-1